This T cell receptor (beta chain) was sequenced in a study of breast tumors, draining lymph nodes, adjacent tissues (dated by TCRdb to about 2016). In terms of the full investigation: TCR beta repertoires were compared across tumor, adjacent nontumor tissue and axillary lymph nodes obtained from breast cancer patients. In human breast cancer, the study set out to assess how tumor, surrounding tissue and draining lymph node repertoires relate to one another and whether T cells might be exchanged between them.

Lymph node samples came from the axillary draining lymph nodes of breast cancer patients. V gives up 3 bases and J gives up 3 bases, and the segment between their germline ends measures 5 bases. The CDR3 runs 13 residues from the cysteine to the phenylalanine. CDR3 DNA is the only sequence kept; it has 39 bases, read in frame from the first base. As regards this clonotype: Its antigen is not yet known. No much larger clone exists at a distance of one base, and base qualities are not known.

Results the study describes overall, beyond this receptor: In luminal-like breast cancer, tumor and nontumor tissue repertoires resembled each other significantly more than in basal-like breast cancer. T-cell repertoire diversity in tumors was found to be lower than in lymph nodes but higher than in nontumor tissue, and preferential V and J gene usage was observed. The conclusion that tumor T cells originate in lymph nodes was presented as consistent with a hypothesis rather than as directly demonstrated. The data were judged consistent with most tumor T cells deriving from the lymph node and then expanding within tumor tissue.

The instrument given in TCRdb is Illumina HiSeq 2000. TCR beta chain libraries were generated through multiplex PCR amplification. High-throughput sequencing was used to analyze the amplified TCR beta chain products. TCRdb's own reprocessing of the public reads used fastp at Q25 and MiXCR and kept productive beta chains. Each CDR3 protein appears once, grouped with its most common genes and DNA. The sample has about 300,000 distinct CDR3 sequences on record, about 30% of them singletons. Together, the top ten hold under 1.2% of the sample. The sequence was collected from a female donor with breast cancer. Some clones in this sample may be carry-over from other donors' samples. Sequencing was carried out using axillary lymph node tissue. This chain is built from TRBV12-3 or TRBV12-4 and TRBJ2-2; no confident D gene assignment can be made. The CDR3 here reads CASSFLDTGELFF. The nucleotide sequence is given as TGTGCCAGCAGTTTCCTGGACACCGGGGAGCTGTTTTTT.